The rows below give T cell receptor beta chains drawn from one sample of a study of cytomegalovirus exposure and HLA in healthy donors. Libraries were prepared by immunoSEQ multiplex PCR; TCRdb keeps only in-frame clonotypes and omits some of them. The sample lists about 98,000 clones; around 67% were seen once. The sample was PBMCs. The receptors stem from a middle-aged man in good health and CMV-seronegative. CDR3s include the opening cysteine and the closing phenylalanine or tryptophan. D genes are given only for firm matches. Rows give clone size only sometimes, using once, few, many, or a class for an expanded clone.

abundance: -; d_gene: -; v_gene: TRBV11-2; j_gene: TRBJ2-2; CDR3aa: CASSPSRVSHGELFF; CDR3nt: TGTGCCAGCAGCCCTAGTCGAGTTAGCCACGGGGAGCTGTTTTTT
abundance: -; d_gene: -; v_gene: TRBV30; j_gene: TRBJ2-2; CDR3aa: CAWNQGFGGELFF; CDR3nt: TGTGCCTGGAATCAGGGGTTTGGCGGGGAGCTGTTTTTT
abundance: -; d_gene: TRBD1; v_gene: TRBV5-1; j_gene: TRBJ2-2; CDR3aa: CASSFGDRVLSGELFF; CDR3nt: TGCGCCAGCAGCTTCGGGGACAGGGTCTTATCCGGGGAGCTGTTTTTT
abundance: -; d_gene: TRBD2; v_gene: TRBV29-1; j_gene: TRBJ2-3; CDR3aa: CSVRLAGGFRAQYF; CDR3nt: TGCAGCGTTCGACTAGCGGGAGGGTTCAGGGCGCAGTATTTT
abundance: -; d_gene: TRBD2; v_gene: TRBV5-4; j_gene: TRBJ2-7; CDR3aa: CASSLVSVLAGGPGPYEQYF; CDR3nt: TGTGCCAGCAGCTTGGTTTCTGTCCTAGCGGGAGGGCCTGGCCCCTACGAGCAGTACTTC
abundance: -; d_gene: TRBD1; v_gene: TRBV6-5; j_gene: TRBJ1-1; CDR3aa: CASSYGPGQYTEAFF; CDR3nt: TGTGCCAGCAGTTACGGCCCGGGACAGTACACTGAAGCTTTCTTT
abundance: few; d_gene: TRBD1; v_gene: TRBV5-6; j_gene: TRBJ2-7; CDR3aa: CASSLSPDRGLTYEQYF; CDR3nt: TGTGCCAGCAGCTTGAGTCCTGACAGGGGGCTTACGTACGAGCAGTACTTC
abundance: -; d_gene: TRBD1; v_gene: TRBV28; j_gene: TRBJ1-2; CDR3aa: CASSLPGTGEYYGYTF; CDR3nt: TGTGCCAGCAGTTTACCGGGGACAGGCGAGTACTATGGCTACACCTTC
abundance: few; d_gene: -; v_gene: TRBV28; j_gene: TRBJ2-7; CDR3aa: CASSPTLSTGEQYF; CDR3nt: TGTGCCAGCAGTCCCACGCTTTCCACTGGCGAGCAGTACTTC
abundance: -; d_gene: TRBD2; v_gene: TRBV11-2; j_gene: TRBJ2-3; CDR3aa: CASSTRWQLAGGGTDTQYF; CDR3nt: TGTGCCAGCAGCACACGTTGGCAACTAGCGGGGGGCGGCACAGATACGCAGTATTTT
abundance: -; d_gene: -; v_gene: TRBV6-6; j_gene: TRBJ1-2; CDR3aa: CASSYSSTNYGYTF; CDR3nt: TGTGCCAGCAGTTACTCAAGCACGAACTATGGCTACACCTTC
abundance: -; d_gene: -; v_gene: TRBV2; j_gene: TRBJ1-1; CDR3aa: CASSVRGAEAFF; CDR3nt: TGTGCCAGCAGTGTCAGGGGCGCTGAAGCTTTCTTT
abundance: -; d_gene: -; v_gene: TRBV18; j_gene: TRBJ2-5; CDR3aa: CASSRMTEETQYF; CDR3nt: TGTGCCAGCTCCAGGATGACGGAAGAGACCCAGTACTTC
abundance: -; d_gene: TRBD1; v_gene: TRBV6-1; j_gene: TRBJ2-1; CDR3aa: CASSEPTGTGLNEQFF; CDR3nt: TGTGCCAGCAGTGAACCGACCGGGACAGGGTTGAATGAGCAGTTCTTC
abundance: -; d_gene: -; v_gene: TRBV7-2; j_gene: TRBJ2-3; CDR3aa: CASSSTGLAQYF; CDR3nt: TGTGCCAGCAGCTCCACAGGTCTTGCGCAGTATTTT
abundance: few; d_gene: TRBD1; v_gene: TRBV9; j_gene: TRBJ1-3; CDR3aa: CASSVRPEGAPGNTIYF; CDR3nt: TGTGCCAGCAGCGTAAGGCCCGAGGGGGCGCCTGGAAACACCATATATTTT
abundance: -; d_gene: TRBD1; v_gene: TRBV6-5; j_gene: TRBJ2-7; CDR3aa: CASTFSATGAYEQYF; CDR3nt: TGTGCCAGCACATTCTCCGCGACAGGGGCCTACGAGCAGTACTTC
abundance: once; d_gene: -; v_gene: TRBV28; j_gene: TRBJ2-4; CDR3aa: CASSLGTNMIYKNIQYF; CDR3nt: TGTGCCAGCAGTTTAGGGACAAATATGATTTACAAAAACATTCAGTACTTC
abundance: -; d_gene: -; v_gene: TRBV7-9; j_gene: TRBJ1-2; CDR3aa: CASSTSQGNVIYGYTF; CDR3nt: TGTGCCAGCAGCACTTCTCAGGGTAACGTTATCTATGGCTACACCTTC
abundance: few; d_gene: -; v_gene: TRBV28; j_gene: TRBJ1-1; CDR3aa: CASSSGALNTEAFF; CDR3nt: TGTGCCAGCAGTTCAGGGGCCTTGAACACTGAAGCTTTCTTT
abundance: -; d_gene: -; v_gene: TRBV19; j_gene: TRBJ2-3; CDR3aa: CASSIRFRTDTQYF; CDR3nt: TGTGCCAGTAGTATCAGGTTTCGGACAGATACGCAGTATTTT
abundance: -; d_gene: -; v_gene: TRBV28; j_gene: TRBJ1-5; CDR3aa: CASSLVNQPQHF; CDR3nt: TGTGCCAGCAGTCTAGTAAATCAGCCCCAGCATTTT
abundance: few; d_gene: -; v_gene: TRBV27; j_gene: TRBJ2-3; CDR3aa: CASSPPNTDTQYF; CDR3nt: TGTGCCAGCAGTCCGCCTAACACAGATACGCAGTATTTT
abundance: once; d_gene: TRBD2; v_gene: TRBV9; j_gene: TRBJ2-1; CDR3aa: CASSVGASGYNEQFF; CDR3nt: TGTGCCAGCAGCGTAGGGGCTAGCGGGTACAATGAGCAGTTCTTC
abundance: -; d_gene: TRBD2; v_gene: TRBV28; j_gene: TRBJ2-1; CDR3aa: CASSSWTSGGFEQFF; CDR3nt: TGTGCCAGCAGTTCCTGGACTAGCGGGGGGTTTGAGCAGTTCTTC
abundance: -; d_gene: -; v_gene: TRBV11-2; j_gene: TRBJ2-7; CDR3aa: CASSFLVGGSYEQYF; CDR3nt: TGTGCCAGCAGCTTCTTAGTGGGAGGCTCCTACGAGCAGTACTTC
abundance: -; d_gene: TRBD1; v_gene: TRBV25-1; j_gene: TRBJ1-2; CDR3aa: CASSAPGQGHGYTF; CDR3nt: TGTGCCAGCAGTGCCCCGGGACAGGGACATGGCTACACCTTC
abundance: -; d_gene: TRBD1; v_gene: TRBV27; j_gene: TRBJ1-2; CDR3aa: CASSSTGNDYGYTF; CDR3nt: TGTGCCAGCAGTTCGACAGGGAATGACTATGGCTACACCTTC
abundance: -; d_gene: -; v_gene: TRBV25-1; j_gene: TRBJ1-2; CDR3aa: CASSDDINYGYTF; CDR3nt: TGTGCCAGCAGTGACGACATTAACTATGGCTACACCTTC
abundance: few; d_gene: -; v_gene: TRBV2; j_gene: TRBJ2-2; CDR3aa: CASSSMGELFF; CDR3nt: TGTGCCAGCTCAAGCATGGGGGAGCTGTTTTTT
abundance: once; d_gene: -; v_gene: TRBV27; j_gene: TRBJ1-2; CDR3aa: CASSPHDMLYGYTF; CDR3nt: TGTGCCAGCAGTCCCCACGACATGCTGTACGGCTACACCTTC
abundance: -; d_gene: TRBD2; v_gene: TRBV6-6; j_gene: TRBJ2-2; CDR3aa: CASSYFSSGVTGELFF; CDR3nt: TGTGCCAGCAGTTACTTTTCTAGCGGGGTGACCGGGGAGCTGTTTTTT
abundance: -; d_gene: -; v_gene: TRBV27; j_gene: TRBJ1-2; CDR3aa: CASSLAKKRGYGYTF; CDR3nt: TGTGCCAGCAGTTTAGCGAAGAAAAGGGGATATGGCTACACCTTC
abundance: once; d_gene: TRBD1; v_gene: TRBV28; j_gene: TRBJ1-2; CDR3aa: CASSFRGYGYTF; CDR3nt: TGTGCCAGCAGTTTCAGGGGGTATGGCTACACCTTC
abundance: -; d_gene: -; v_gene: TRBV25-1; j_gene: TRBJ2-5; CDR3aa: CASSDNQWFQETQYF; CDR3nt: TGTGCCAGCAGTGATAACCAGTGGTTTCAAGAGACCCAGTACTTC
abundance: -; d_gene: TRBD1; v_gene: TRBV18; j_gene: TRBJ2-1; CDR3aa: CASSPPGQGGFEQFF; CDR3nt: TGTGCCAGCTCACCTCCGGGACAGGGGGGTTTTGAGCAGTTCTTC
abundance: -; d_gene: -; v_gene: TRBV27; j_gene: TRBJ1-1; CDR3aa: CASSLNRNTEAFF; CDR3nt: TGTGCCAGCAGTTTGAACAGAAACACTGAAGCTTTCTTT
abundance: -; d_gene: -; v_gene: TRBV7-9; j_gene: TRBJ1-4; CDR3aa: CASSGRQPLNEKLFF; CDR3nt: TGTGCCAGCAGCGGTAGACAGCCCCTAAATGAAAAACTGTTTTTT
abundance: -; d_gene: -; v_gene: TRBV2; j_gene: TRBJ1-2; CDR3aa: CASGHRGRDGYTF; CDR3nt: TGTGCCAGCGGACACCGTGGTAGGGATGGCTACACCTTC
abundance: -; d_gene: -; v_gene: TRBV10-3; j_gene: TRBJ1-6; CDR3aa: CAISESKGLSSYNSPLHF; CDR3nt: TGTGCCATCAGTGAGTCGAAGGGGCTGAGCTCCTATAATTCACCCCTCCACTTT
abundance: -; d_gene: -; v_gene: TRBV28; j_gene: TRBJ1-6; CDR3aa: CASKRSTARMTYNSPLHF; CDR3nt: TGTGCCAGCAAAAGATCGACAGCCCGGATGACCTATAATTCACCCCTCCACTTT
abundance: -; d_gene: -; v_gene: TRBV6-5; j_gene: TRBJ1-3; CDR3aa: CASRRAGENTIYF; CDR3nt: TGTGCCAGCAGGCGGGCAGGGGAAAACACCATATATTTT
abundance: -; d_gene: TRBD1; v_gene: TRBV27; j_gene: TRBJ2-5; CDR3aa: CASRPGQVKGTQYF; CDR3nt: TGTGCCAGCAGACCTGGACAGGTTAAGGGGACCCAGTACTTC
abundance: -; d_gene: TRBD1; v_gene: TRBV28; j_gene: TRBJ2-6; CDR3aa: CASSSPRTGGSAGANVLTF; CDR3nt: TGTGCCAGCAGTTCTCCCCGGACAGGCGGTTCCGCCGGGGCCAACGTCCTGACTTTC
abundance: -; d_gene: -; v_gene: TRBV9; j_gene: TRBJ2-1; CDR3aa: CASSVGGESYNEQFF; CDR3nt: TGTGCCAGCAGCGTTGGCGGGGAGTCCTACAATGAGCAGTTCTTC
abundance: -; d_gene: TRBD1; v_gene: TRBV27; j_gene: TRBJ2-7; CDR3aa: CASSLGTGNTGEQYF; CDR3nt: TGTGCCAGCAGTTTAGGGACAGGGAACACGGGGGAGCAGTACTTC
abundance: -; d_gene: TRBD1; v_gene: TRBV7-2; j_gene: TRBJ2-7; CDR3aa: CASSLAGQGAYEQYF; CDR3nt: TGTGCCAGCAGCTTAGCAGGGCAGGGGGCCTACGAGCAGTACTTC
abundance: -; d_gene: TRBD1; v_gene: TRBV4-1; j_gene: TRBJ1-2; CDR3aa: CASSRGQGVNYGYTF; CDR3nt: TGCGCCAGCAGCCGGGGACAGGGGGTAAACTATGGCTACACCTTC
abundance: -; d_gene: -; v_gene: TRBV11-2; j_gene: TRBJ2-3; CDR3aa: CASSLKLEGTDTQYF; CDR3nt: TGTGCCAGCAGCTTAAAACTAGAGGGCACAGATACGCAGTATTTT
abundance: -; d_gene: -; v_gene: TRBV28; j_gene: TRBJ1-1; CDR3aa: CASVTGGSNTEAFF; CDR3nt: TGTGCCAGCGTGACCGGAGGGTCGAACACTGAAGCTTTCTTT
abundance: once; d_gene: -; v_gene: TRBV18; j_gene: TRBJ2-1; CDR3aa: CASSRGNYNEQFF; CDR3nt: TGTGCCAGCTCAAGGGGGAATTACAATGAGCAGTTCTTC
abundance: -; d_gene: TRBD1; v_gene: TRBV5-4; j_gene: TRBJ1-4; CDR3aa: CASSPGTGNRELFF; CDR3nt: TGTGCCAGCAGCCCCGGGACAGGGAATCGGGAACTGTTTTTT